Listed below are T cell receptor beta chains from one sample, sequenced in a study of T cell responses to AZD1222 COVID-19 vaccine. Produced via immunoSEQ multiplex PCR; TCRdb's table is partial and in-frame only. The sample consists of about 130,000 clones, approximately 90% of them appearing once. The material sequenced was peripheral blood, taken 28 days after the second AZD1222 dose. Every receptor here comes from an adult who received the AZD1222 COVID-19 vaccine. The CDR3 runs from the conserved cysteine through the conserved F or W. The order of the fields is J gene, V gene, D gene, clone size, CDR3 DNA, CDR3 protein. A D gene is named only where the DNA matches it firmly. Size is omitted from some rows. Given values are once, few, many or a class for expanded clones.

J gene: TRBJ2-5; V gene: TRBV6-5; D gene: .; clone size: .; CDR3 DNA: TGTGCCAGCAGACGCTTTGGGGGTCTCGGGGAGACCCAGTACTTC; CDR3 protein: CASRRFGGLGETQYF
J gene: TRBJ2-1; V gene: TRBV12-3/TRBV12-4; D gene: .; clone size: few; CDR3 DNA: TGTGCCAGCAGCCCTCGGGGTGTGAGGGAGCAGTTCTTC; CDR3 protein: CASSPRGVREQFF
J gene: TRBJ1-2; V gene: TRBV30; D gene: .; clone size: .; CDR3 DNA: TGTGCCTGGAGTGTAAGGGTTGCTAACTATGGCTACACCTTC; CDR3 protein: CAWSVRVANYGYTF
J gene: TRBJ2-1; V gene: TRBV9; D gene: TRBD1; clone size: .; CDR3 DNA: TGTGCCAGCAGCGACTCTCGAACAGGGGGTAGGGGTACCTACAATGAGCAGTTCTTC; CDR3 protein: CASSDSRTGGRGTYNEQFF
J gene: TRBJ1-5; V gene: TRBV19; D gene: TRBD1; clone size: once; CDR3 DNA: TGTGCCAGTAGTATTGGTAGGGACAGGGATAATCAGCCCCAGCATTTT; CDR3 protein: CASSIGRDRDNQPQHF
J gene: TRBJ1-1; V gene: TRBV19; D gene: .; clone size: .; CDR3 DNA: TGTGCCAGTAGTATAGATCGGCAAGTCATAAACACTGAAGCTTTCTTT; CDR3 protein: CASSIDRQVINTEAFF
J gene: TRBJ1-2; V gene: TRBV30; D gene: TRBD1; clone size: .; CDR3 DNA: TGTGCCTGGAACCGACAGGGTGGCGGGGGCTACACCTTC; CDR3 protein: CAWNRQGGGGYTF
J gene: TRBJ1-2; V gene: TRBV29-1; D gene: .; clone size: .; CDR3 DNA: TGCAGCGTTGAAGATCAGGACCCCTATGGCTACACCTTC; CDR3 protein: CSVEDQDPYGYTF
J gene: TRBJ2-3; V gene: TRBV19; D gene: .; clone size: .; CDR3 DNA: TGTGCCAGTAGTGACAACTGGCTCAGGGATACGCAGTATTTT; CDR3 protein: CASSDNWLRDTQYF
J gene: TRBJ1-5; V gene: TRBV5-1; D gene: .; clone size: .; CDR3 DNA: TGCGCCAGCAGCTTGGTGCCGGGTTTGAATCAGCCCCAGCATTTT; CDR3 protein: CASSLVPGLNQPQHF
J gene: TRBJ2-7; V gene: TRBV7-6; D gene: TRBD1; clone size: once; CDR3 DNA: TGTGCCAGCAGCTTAGCAGCTGGGACAGGGCCAAGCGAGCAGTACTTC; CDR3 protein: CASSLAAGTGPSEQYF
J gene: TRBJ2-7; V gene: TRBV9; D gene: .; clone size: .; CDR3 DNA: TGTGCCAGCAGCGTAGGCCGACTCGGAACTCGATACGAGCAGTACTTC; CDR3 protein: CASSVGRLGTRYEQYF
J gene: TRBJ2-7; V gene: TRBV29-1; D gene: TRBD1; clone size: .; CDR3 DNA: TGCAGCGTTGGGACAGGGGGCGACGAGCAGTACTTC; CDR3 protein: CSVGTGGDEQYF
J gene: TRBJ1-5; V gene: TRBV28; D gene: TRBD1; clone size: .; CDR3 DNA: TGTGCCAGCAGCCTGGACAGGGGAAGTCCCTTCCATCAGCCCCAGCATTTT; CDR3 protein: CASSLDRGSPFHQPQHF
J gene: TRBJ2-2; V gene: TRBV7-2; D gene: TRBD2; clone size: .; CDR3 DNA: TGTGCCAGCAGCTCCCGACTAGCGGGAGGGCTTGACGGGGAGCTGTTTTTT; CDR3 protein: CASSSRLAGGLDGELFF
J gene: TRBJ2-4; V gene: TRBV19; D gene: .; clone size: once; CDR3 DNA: TGTGCCAGTAACCCCAACACCGGGTCCACCATTCAGTACTTC; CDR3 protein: CASNPNTGSTIQYF
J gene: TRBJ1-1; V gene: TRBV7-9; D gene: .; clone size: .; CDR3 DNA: TGTGCCAGCAGCTTAGGAACGGGGTCTGAAGCTTTCTTT; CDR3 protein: CASSLGTGSEAFF
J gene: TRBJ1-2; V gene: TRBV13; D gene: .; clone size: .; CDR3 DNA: TGTGCTAGCAGCTTAGTAAGGGGCGGCAACTATGGCTACACCTTC; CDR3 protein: CASSLVRGGNYGYTF
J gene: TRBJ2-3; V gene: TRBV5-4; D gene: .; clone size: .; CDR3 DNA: TGTGCCAGCAGCTTGGGTGAAGATACGCAGTATTTT; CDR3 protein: CASSLGEDTQYF